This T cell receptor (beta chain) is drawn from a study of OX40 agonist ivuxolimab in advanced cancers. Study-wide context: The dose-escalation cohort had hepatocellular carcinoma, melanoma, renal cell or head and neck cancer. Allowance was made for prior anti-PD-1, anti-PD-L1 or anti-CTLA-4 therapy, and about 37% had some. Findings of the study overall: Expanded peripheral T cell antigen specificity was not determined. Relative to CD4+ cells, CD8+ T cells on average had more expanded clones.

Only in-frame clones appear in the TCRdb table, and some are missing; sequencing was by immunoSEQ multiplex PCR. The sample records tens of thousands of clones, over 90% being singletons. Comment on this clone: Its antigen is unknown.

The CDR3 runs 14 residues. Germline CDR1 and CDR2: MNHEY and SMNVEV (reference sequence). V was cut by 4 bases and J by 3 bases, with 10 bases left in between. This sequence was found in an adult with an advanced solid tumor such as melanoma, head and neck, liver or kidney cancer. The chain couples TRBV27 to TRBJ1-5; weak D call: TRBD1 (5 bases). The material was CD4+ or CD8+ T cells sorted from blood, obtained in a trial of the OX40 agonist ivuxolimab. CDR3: CASSSRGFNQPQHF. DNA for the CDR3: TGTGCCAGCAGTTCCCGGGGCTTCAATCAGCCCCAGCATTTT.